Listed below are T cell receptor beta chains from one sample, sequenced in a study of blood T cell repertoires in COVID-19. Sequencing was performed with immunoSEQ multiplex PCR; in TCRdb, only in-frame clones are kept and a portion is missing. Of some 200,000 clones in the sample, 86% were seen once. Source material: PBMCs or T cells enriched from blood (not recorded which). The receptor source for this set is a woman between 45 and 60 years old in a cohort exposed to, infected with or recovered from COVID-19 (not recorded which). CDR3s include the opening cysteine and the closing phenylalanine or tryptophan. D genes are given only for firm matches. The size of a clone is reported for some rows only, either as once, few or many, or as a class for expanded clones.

CDR3: CASSYGMWGAGNQPQHF; DNA: TGTGCCAGCAGTTACGGGATGTGGGGCGCCGGCAATCAGCCCCAGCATTTT; J: TRBJ1-5; D: .; size: .; V: TRBV6-2/TRBV6-3
CDR3: CASSKGMGGRNQPQHF; DNA: TGTGCCAGCAGCAAGGGAATGGGAGGACGGAACCAGCCCCAGCATTTT; J: TRBJ1-5; D: .; size: .; V: TRBV7-9
CDR3: CASSPRQGNYGYTF; DNA: TGTGCCAGCAGCCCACGACAGGGAAACTATGGCTACACCTTC; J: TRBJ1-2; D: TRBD1; size: .; V: TRBV5-4
CDR3: CASSLQGAGRGIYEQFF; DNA: TGTGCCAGCAGCTTACAGGGAGCGGGGCGGGGGATCTATGAGCAGTTCTTC; J: TRBJ2-1; D: TRBD2; size: .; V: TRBV7-2
CDR3: CASSLEVGPPLHF; DNA: TGCGCCAGCAGCTTGGAAGTGGGGCCACCCCTCCACTTT; J: TRBJ1-6; D: .; size: .; V: TRBV5-1
CDR3: CASRALLTDIYGYTF; DNA: TGTGCCAGCAGGGCATTATTGACAGACATCTATGGCTACACCTTC; J: TRBJ1-2; D: .; size: few; V: TRBV6-5
CDR3: CASSFAGQANQPQHF; DNA: TGTGCCAGCAGCTTCGCGGGACAGGCCAATCAGCCCCAGCATTTT; J: TRBJ1-5; D: TRBD1; size: few; V: TRBV7-8
CDR3: CASSLEGTGNSPLHF; DNA: TGCGCCAGCAGCTTGGAAGGGACAGGGAATTCACCCCTCCACTTT; J: TRBJ1-6; D: TRBD1; size: few; V: TRBV5-1
CDR3: CASSEVPGLTF; DNA: TGTGCCAGCAGTGAAGTGCCAGGTTTGACTTTC; J: TRBJ2-6; D: .; size: .; V: TRBV6-1
CDR3: CASSSQGHVFQPQHF; DNA: TGTGCCAGCAGCTCACAGGGGCATGTATTTCAGCCCCAGCATTTT; J: TRBJ1-5; D: TRBD1; size: .; V: TRBV7-2
CDR3: CAISESVAAGNTIYF; DNA: TGTGCCATCAGTGAGTCGGTGGCGGCTGGAAACACCATATATTTT; J: TRBJ1-3; D: .; size: few; V: TRBV10-3
CDR3: CASSPGRTTGGYQPQHF; DNA: TGTGCCAGCAGCCCCGGGCGGACGACAGGGGGCTATCAGCCCCAGCATTTT; J: TRBJ1-5; D: TRBD1; size: .; V: TRBV7-8
CDR3: CSARQGADTEAFF; DNA: TGCAGCGCCCGACAGGGGGCTGACACTGAAGCTTTCTTT; J: TRBJ1-1; D: TRBD1; size: .; V: TRBV29-1
CDR3: CASSQEAYNSPLHF; DNA: TGTGCCAGCAGCCAGGAGGCTTATAATTCACCCCTCCACTTT; J: TRBJ1-6; D: .; size: .; V: TRBV7-2
CDR3: CASSPGLAGPRNQETQYF; DNA: TGTGCCAGCAGCCCGGGACTAGCGGGCCCACGAAACCAAGAGACCCAGTACTTC; J: TRBJ2-5; D: TRBD2; size: .; V: TRBV5-4
CDR3: CASSSLAGTYNEQFF; DNA: TGTGCCAGCAGTAGTCTAGCAGGAACATACAATGAGCAGTTCTTC; J: TRBJ2-1; D: .; size: once; V: TRBV6-5